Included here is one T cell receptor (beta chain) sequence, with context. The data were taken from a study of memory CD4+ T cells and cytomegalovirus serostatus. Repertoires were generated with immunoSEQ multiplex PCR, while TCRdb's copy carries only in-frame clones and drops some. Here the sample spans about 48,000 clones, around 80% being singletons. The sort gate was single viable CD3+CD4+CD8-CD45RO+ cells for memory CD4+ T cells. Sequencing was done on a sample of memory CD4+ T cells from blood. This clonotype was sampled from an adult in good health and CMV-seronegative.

CDR3 DNA: TGTGCCAGCAGCCGACCCGAGGTGGCGGTCTACGAGCAGTACTTC. Amino acids: CASSRPEVAVYEQYF. The chain carries TRBV6-1 and TRBJ2-7; D gene uncertain. This CDR3 region has 15 residues. Germline V gene lookup returns CDR1 MNHNS and CDR2 SASEGT. Trimming took off 6 bases at V and 3 bases at J, with 18 bases between the two ends.